This T cell receptor (beta chain) was documented in a study of blood T cell repertoires in COVID-19. On the study more broadly: PBMCs, B-cell-depleted T cells, or T cells provided the cDNA or gDNA that made up the material.

This CDR3 has 15 residues. V dropped 3 bases and J dropped 7 bases, with 18 bases sitting between them. Germline V gene lookup returns CDR1 MNHEY and CDR2 SMNVEV (reference sequence). Original processing notes: Cell counts per sample came from amplifying reference gene primers. Some clones are missing from TCRdb's copy, which holds only in-frame ones; the method was immunoSEQ multiplex PCR. The D gene and trimming were derived from the DNA, and the V and J assignments and clone size from that table. Of approximately 140,000 clones listed, roughly 90% are singletons. This TCR was sampled from a man between 65 and 85 years old with active COVID-19. Sequencing input: peripheral blood. The chain couples TRBV27 to TRBJ1-2; possibly TRBD1 for D (5 bases). CDR3 loop: CASSLIFVGDLGYTF. CDR3 nucleotide sequence: TGTGCCAGCAGTTTGATCTTTGTAGGGGATCTTGGCTACACCTTC.